The 26 T cell receptor beta chains below come from one sample, sequenced in a study of graft-versus-host responses after intestinal transplantation. For these receptors, no antigen is known. The table came from immunoSEQ multiplex PCR; TCRdb's copy has only in-frame clones and leaves some out. Of approximately 130,000 clones listed, around 94% are singletons. This sample comprised unstimulated CD4+ T cells sorted from spleen or lymph node cells, obtained before intestinal transplant. Receptors were obtained from a human donor who received an intestinal transplant.

The CDR3: CASSVLAGYEQYF. The DNA for the CDR3 is TGCGCCAGCAGTGTACTAGCAGGCTACGAGCAGTACTTC. This rearrangement joins TRBV10-1 to TRBJ2-7; D possibly corresponds to TRBD2 (6 bases). The CDR3 loop spans 13 amino acids. Germline V lookup: CDR1 WNHNN, CDR2 SYGVQD (reference sequence). Trimming left V 4 bases short and J 3 bases short, with 10 bases between.

The V gene is TRBV6-5, the J gene TRBJ1-6; no firm D call. The CDR3 spans 14 residues. Germline CDR1 and CDR2: MNHEY and SVGAGI. Trimming took off 7 bases at V and 9 bases at J, with 16 bases between the two ends. CDR3 nucleotide sequence: TGTGCCAGCACCCTCGGACCTTTTGGTTCACCCCTCCACTTT. Translating gives CASTLGPFGSPLHF.

A remark on this clone: Other DNA sequences within the sample encode an identical CDR3. The chain is built from TRBV6-6 and TRBJ2-1, with D perhaps TRBD2 (5 bases). The germline CDR1 and CDR2 sequences are MNHNY and SVGAGI (reference sequence). The ends were cut back, 0 bases at V and 6 bases at J, with 6 bases in the middle. The CDR3 consists of 13 residues. The CDR3 DNA reads as TGTGCCAGCAGTTACTCACGGGGCAATGAGCAGTTCTTC. This translates into CASSYSRGNEQFF.

The chain recombines TRBV6-5 with TRBJ2-6; D remains ambiguous. V lost 6 bases and J 8 bases, leaving 11 bases between the germline ends. Germline loops: CDR1 MNHEY, CDR2 SVGAGI. This CDR3 is 13 amino acids long. CDR3 nucleotide sequence: TGTGCCAGCAGGGGGTCGGGTACCAACGTCCTGACTTTC. Translating gives CASRGSGTNVLTF.

This clone has just one count. The chain has TRBV2 and TRBJ2-2; weak D call: TRBD1 (6 bases). Germline V gene sequence: CDR1 SNHLY, CDR2 FYNNEI. Trimming removed 6 bases at V and 0 bases at J, with 11 bases between. The CDR3 totals 15 residues. Written as DNA, the CDR3 is TGTGCCAGCAGGACAGGCGCGGCGAACACCGGGGAGCTGTTTTTT. Translating it yields CASRTGAANTGELFF.

The CDR3 region is CASSSFTGPGNTIYF. CDR3 nucleotide sequence: TGTGCCAGCAGCTCGTTCACAGGGCCCGGAAACACCATATATTTT. The chain is built from TRBV7-9 and TRBJ1-3, with D possibly matching TRBD1 (6 bases). Germline CDR1 is SEHNR and CDR2 is FQNEAQ (reference sequence). The CDR3 is 15 residues long. V was shortened by 4 bases and J by 4 bases, with 14 bases between the two germline ends.

V is TRBV5-6 and J is TRBJ2-3; 9 nucleotides align to TRBD2. The CDR3 is 14 residues long. V trimming: 5 bases; J trimming: 7 bases; junction bases outside the gene matches: 8. Germline V lookup: CDR1 SGHDT, CDR2 YYEEEE. The CDR3 bases are TGTGCCAGCAGGAGGCTAGCGGGACCCTATACGCAGTATTTT. Translation: CASRRLAGPYTQYF.

The genes are TRBV18 and TRBJ2-7; TRBD1 might be the D (6 bases). There are 14 residues in the CDR3. V shed 1 base and J shed 5 bases, with 12 bases lying between them. The V gene's germline CDR1 is KGHSH and CDR2 LQKENI. The CDR3: CASSPRQEVDEQYF. The CDR3 nucleotides read TGTGCCAGCTCACCACGACAGGAAGTAGACGAGCAGTACTTC.

The chain employs TRBV6-6 and TRBJ2-7; D tentatively reads TRBD1 or TRBD2 (5 bases each). Germline V gene sequence: CDR1 MNHNY, CDR2 SVGAGI (reference sequence). This CDR3 has 15 amino acids. V was cut by 5 bases and J by 1 base, with 15 bases left in between. Here the CDR3 reads CASSGRDAGSYEQYF. CDR3 nucleotide sequence: TGTGCCAGCAGTGGCCGGGACGCAGGGTCCTACGAGCAGTACTTC.

The chain links TRBV5-4 to TRBJ2-7; 8 bases line up with TRBD1. The ends lost 4 bases at V and 0 bases at J; junction bases unmatched: 6. The V gene's germline CDR1 is SGHNT and CDR2 YYREEE (reference sequence). The CDR3 covers 15 residues. As DNA, the CDR3 is TGTGCCAGCAGCCTAAGGGACAGGAGCTCCTACGAGCAGTACTTC. It specifies CASSLRDRSSYEQYF.

The genes are TRBV7-2 and TRBJ1-1; D may be TRBD1 (5 bases). The CDR3 runs 15 residues. V lost 5 bases and J 7 bases, leaving 20 bases between the germline ends. Germline values: CDR1 SGHTA, CDR2 FQGNSA. The DNA for the CDR3 is TGTGCCAGCAGCGCCCGGGGCCCCATAGCCCTTGAAGCTTTCTTT. Its translation is CASSARGPIALEAFF.

This chain links TRBV7-6 with TRBJ2-7; TRBD1 aligns across 7 bases. The CDR3 totals 15 residues. CDR1 is SGHVS and CDR2 is FNYEAQ in the germline V gene. J lost 0 bases, V lost 1 base, and 3 bases had no gene match. The CDR3 DNA sequence: TGTGCCAGCAGCTTAGAACAGGGGAGCTCCTACGAGCAGTACTTC. Its protein product is CASSLEQGSSYEQYF.

V and J are TRBV6-1 and TRBJ2-7; D is perhaps TRBD1 (5 bases). The CDR3 is made up of 12 amino acids. Germline assignment: CDR1 MNHNS and CDR2 SASEGT. V lost 5 bases and J 5 bases, leaving 10 bases between the germline ends. The CDR3 region is CASSPQGNEQYF. CDR3 DNA sequence: TGTGCCAGCAGTCCTCAGGGTAACGAGCAGTACTTC.

This chain links TRBV2 with TRBJ1-1, with no clear D. The CDR3 contains 12 residues. Trimming pared 6 bases from V and 5 bases from J, leaving 10 bases between. Germline lookup yields CDR1 SNHLY and CDR2 FYNNEI. The CDR3 reads CASSTGGTEAFF. CDR3 nucleotides: TGTGCCAGCAGCACCGGTGGGACTGAAGCTTTCTTT.

V is TRBV5-1 and J is TRBJ2-5; 7 nucleotides align to TRBD1. J was trimmed by 7 bases and V by 7 bases; bases with no gene match: 10. Germline CDR1 SGHRS, CDR2 YFSETQ. The CDR3 is 13 residues long. CDR3 coding DNA: TGCGCCAGCTTGCGGCAGGGGGATACGACCCAGTACTTC. Amino acid sequence: CASLRQGDTTQYF.

The chain is built from TRBV27 and TRBJ1-5; 7 nucleotides align to TRBD1. This CDR3 has 16 amino acids. The germline V gene has CDR1 MNHEY and CDR2 SMNVEV (reference sequence). V lost 3 bases, J lost 5 bases, and 10 bases stayed unmatched. CDR3 nucleotide sequence: TGTGCCAGCAGTTTCTTGGGGACAGTAGGAGATCAGCCCCAGCATTTT. Protein sequence: CASSFLGTVGDQPQHF.

The chain combines TRBV19 with TRBJ1-3; D not resolved. In germline, CDR1 is LNHDA, CDR2 SQIVND (reference sequence). This CDR3 has 15 residues. Deletions cut 1 base from V and 1 base from J, with 8 bases between. In DNA form, the CDR3 reads TGTGCCAGTAGTATAGGTGCCGGATCTGGAAACACCATATATTTT. It codes for CASSIGAGSGNTIYF. Combining the CDR3 with reference TRBV19 and TRBJ1-3 gives the whole variable domain DGGITQSPKYLFRKEGQNVTLSCEQNLNHDAMYWYRQDPGQGLRLIYYSQIVNDFQKGDIAEGYSVSREKKESFPLTVTSAQKNPTAFYLCASSIGAGSGNTIYFGEGSWLTVV.

This chain joins TRBV20-1 and TRBJ2-3, with D perhaps given as TRBD1 or TRBD2 (6 bases each). Trimming pared 8 bases from V and 1 base from J, leaving 7 bases between. CDR3 length: 11 residues. Germline assignment: CDR1 DFQATT and CDR2 SNEGSKA (reference sequence). CDR3 protein: CSRGGTDTQYF. The CDR3 coding sequence is TGCAGTAGGGGGGGCACAGATACGCAGTATTTT.

This clone was counted only a few times. The rearrangement uses TRBV7-6 and TRBJ1-2, with a tentative D call TRBD1 (5 bases). The germline V gene has CDR1 SGHVS and CDR2 FNYEAQ. CDR3 length: 13 amino acids. V lost 3 bases, J lost 5 bases, and 10 bases lay in between. The chain's CDR3 is CASSFQSGYGYTF. In DNA form, the CDR3 reads TGTGCCAGCAGCTTTCAATCAGGGTATGGCTACACCTTC.

The chain has TRBV11-1 and TRBJ2-1; the D gene could be TRBD1 or TRBD2 (6 bases each). The CDR3 totals 16 residues. The V end lost 3 bases, the J end lost 10 bases, and 22 bases lay between the germline ends. Germline V lookup: CDR1 SGHAT, CDR2 FQDESV (reference sequence). The CDR3 DNA reads as TGTGCCAGCAGCTTGGTAGGGTATGGGGGGCCCCCCGAGCAGTTCTTC. Translating gives CASSLVGYGGPPEQFF.

The rearrangement links TRBV6-1 to TRBJ2-3; D is unresolved. The V and J ends lost 8 bases and 0 bases respectively, with 12 bases between them. The germline CDR1 and CDR2 sequences are MNHNS and SASEGT. The CDR3 contains 14 residues. The CDR3 sequence is CASVSGFSTDTQYF. The CDR3 coding sequence is TGTGCCAGCGTTTCTGGGTTTAGCACAGATACGCAGTATTTT.

V and J are TRBV7-9 and TRBJ2-2; D gene ambiguous. Deletions cut 1 base from V and 4 bases from J, with 10 bases between. The CDR3 is made up of 15 amino acids. The V gene's germline CDR1 is SEHNR and CDR2 FQNEAQ (reference sequence). CDR3 in amino acids: CASSLVMAGTGELFF. The CDR3 nucleotides read TGTGCCAGCAGCTTAGTTATGGCAGGCACCGGGGAGCTGTTTTTT.

This chain joins TRBV29-1 and TRBJ1-1, with D perhaps matching TRBD1 (6 bases). Germline assignment: CDR1 SQVTM and CDR2 ANQGSEA. The CDR3 has 16 residues. V lost 5 bases to trimming and J lost 5 bases, with 24 bases between them. The CDR3 spells CSVYLGDTGWGTEAFF. The DNA for the CDR3 is TGCAGCGTTTATTTGGGGGACACGGGCTGGGGGACTGAAGCTTTCTTT.

The chain combines TRBV7-6 with TRBJ1-1; D uncertain. V lost 2 bases to trimming and J lost 1 base, with 14 bases between them. The CDR3 totals 16 residues. CDR1 SGHVS and CDR2 FNYEAQ come from the germline V gene. CDR3 sequence: CASSLLLRLTNTEAFF. DNA of the CDR3: TGTGCCAGCAGCTTACTTCTAAGGCTAACGAACACTGAAGCTTTCTTT.

The chain combines TRBV5-1 with TRBJ1-1; no definite D call. V dropped 1 base and J dropped 0 bases, with 10 bases sitting between them. Germline V gene data show CDR1 as SGHRS and CDR2 as YFSETQ. This CDR3 has 15 residues. The CDR3 nucleotides read TGCGCCAGCAGCTTGATAGGGAGGGTGAACACTGAAGCTTTCTTT. This encodes CASSLIGRVNTEAFF.

This sequence joins TRBV11-1 and TRBJ2-5; TRBD1 aligns across 7 bases. The CDR3 length is 13 residues. The ends lost 5 bases at V and 4 bases at J; junction bases unmatched: 4. Germline loops: CDR1 SGHAT, CDR2 FQDESV (reference sequence). DNA for the CDR3: TGTGCCAGCAGCCGAAGACAGGGAGAGACCCAGTACTTC. Translated: CASSRRQGETQYF.